This TCR beta chain derives from a study of T cells in localized non-small cell lung cancer. Study results and caveats: Appearance in adjacent lung was seen for a median around 58 of the top 100 tumor clones. Tumor showed lower T cell clonality than uninvolved adjacent lung, where it was highest. Only one tumor region was sequenced, so heterogeneity remains possible.

J was trimmed by 0 bases and V by 6 bases; bases with no gene match: 9. The CDR3 spans 17 residues. CDR1 and CDR2 from the germline V gene are SGHDN and FVKESK. This table comes from immunoSEQ multiplex PCR, and its TCRdb copy is limited to in-frame clones, with some not included. Among under 60,000 clones listed, 75% to 90% were seen once. A note on this clone: The antigen is not known.

The sample was peripheral blood, taken before any cancer treatment. The receptor was derived from a male donor older than 55 with stage III squamous cell lung carcinoma. J is TRBJ1-4 and V is TRBV14, with 8 bases that match TRBD1. CDR3 protein: CASRPGTGLTTNEKLFF. The CDR3 DNA reads as TGTGCCAGCAGACCCGGGACAGGCCTCACAACTAATGAAAAACTGTTTTTT.